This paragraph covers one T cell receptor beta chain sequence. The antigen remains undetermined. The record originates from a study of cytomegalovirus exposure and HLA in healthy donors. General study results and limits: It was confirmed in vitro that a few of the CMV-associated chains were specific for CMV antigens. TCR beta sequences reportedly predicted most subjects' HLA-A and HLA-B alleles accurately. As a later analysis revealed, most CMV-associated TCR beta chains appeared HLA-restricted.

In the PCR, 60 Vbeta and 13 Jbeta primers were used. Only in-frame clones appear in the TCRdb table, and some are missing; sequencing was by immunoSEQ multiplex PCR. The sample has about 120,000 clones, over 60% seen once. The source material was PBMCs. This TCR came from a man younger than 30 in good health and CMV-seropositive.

This chain's CDR3 is CASTQLAGVPSEQFF. The CDR3 region has the DNA TGTGCCAGTACCCAACTAGCGGGAGTCCCTAGTGAGCAGTTCTTC. The chain links TRBV19 to TRBJ2-1, with 11 bases that match TRBD2. Germline V gene data show CDR1 as LNHDA and CDR2 as SQIVND (reference sequence). V was clipped by 7 bases and J by 9 bases; unmatched bases: 11. This CDR3 region has 15 residues.